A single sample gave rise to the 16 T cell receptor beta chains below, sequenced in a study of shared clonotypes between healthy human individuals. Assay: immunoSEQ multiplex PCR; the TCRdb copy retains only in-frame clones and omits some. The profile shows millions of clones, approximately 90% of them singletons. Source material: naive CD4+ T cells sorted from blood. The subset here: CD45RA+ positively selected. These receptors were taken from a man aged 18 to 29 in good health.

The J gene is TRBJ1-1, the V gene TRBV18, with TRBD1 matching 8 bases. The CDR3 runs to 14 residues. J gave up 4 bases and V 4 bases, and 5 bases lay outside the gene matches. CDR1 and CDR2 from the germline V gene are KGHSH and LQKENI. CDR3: CASSLKDRGTEAFF. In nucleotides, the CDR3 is TGTGCCAGCTCACTAAAAGACAGGGGCACTGAAGCTTTCTTT.

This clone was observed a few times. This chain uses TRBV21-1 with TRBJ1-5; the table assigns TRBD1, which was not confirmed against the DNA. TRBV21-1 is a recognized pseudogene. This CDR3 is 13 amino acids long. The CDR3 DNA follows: TGTGCCAGCAGCAAACACCCAGATCAGCCCCAGCATTTT. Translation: CASSKHPDQPQHF.

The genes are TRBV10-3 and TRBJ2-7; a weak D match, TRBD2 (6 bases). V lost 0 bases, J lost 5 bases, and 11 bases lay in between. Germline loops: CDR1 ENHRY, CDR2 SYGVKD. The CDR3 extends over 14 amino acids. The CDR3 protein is CAISESGLLHEQYF. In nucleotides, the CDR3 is TGTGCCATCAGTGAGTCGGGACTCCTCCACGAGCAGTACTTC.

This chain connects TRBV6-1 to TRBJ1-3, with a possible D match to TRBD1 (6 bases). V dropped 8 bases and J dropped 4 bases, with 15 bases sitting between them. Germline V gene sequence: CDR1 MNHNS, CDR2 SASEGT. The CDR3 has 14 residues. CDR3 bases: TGTGCCAGCGTCTCAGGGGACCTGGGAAACACCATATATTTT. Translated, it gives CASVSGDLGNTIYF.

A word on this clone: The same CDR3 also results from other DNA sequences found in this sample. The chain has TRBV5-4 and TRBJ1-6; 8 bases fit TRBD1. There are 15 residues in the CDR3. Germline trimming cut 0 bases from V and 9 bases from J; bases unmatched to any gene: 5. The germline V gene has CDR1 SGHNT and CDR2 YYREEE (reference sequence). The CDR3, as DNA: TGTGCCAGCAGCTTGGCTGGGACAGGACCTTCACCCCTCCACTTT. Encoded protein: CASSLAGTGPSPLHF.

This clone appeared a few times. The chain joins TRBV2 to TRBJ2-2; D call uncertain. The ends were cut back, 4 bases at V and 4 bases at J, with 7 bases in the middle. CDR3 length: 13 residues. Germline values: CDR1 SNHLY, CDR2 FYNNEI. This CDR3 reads CASSADGTGELFF. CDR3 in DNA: TGTGCCAGCAGTGCGGACGGCACCGGGGAGCTGTTTTTT.

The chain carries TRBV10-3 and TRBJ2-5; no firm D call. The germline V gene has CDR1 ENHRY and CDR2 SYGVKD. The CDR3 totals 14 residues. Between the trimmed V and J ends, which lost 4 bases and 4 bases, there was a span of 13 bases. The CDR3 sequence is CAISGAVPRETQYF. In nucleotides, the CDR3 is TGTGCCATCAGTGGGGCGGTGCCCCGAGAGACCCAGTACTTC.

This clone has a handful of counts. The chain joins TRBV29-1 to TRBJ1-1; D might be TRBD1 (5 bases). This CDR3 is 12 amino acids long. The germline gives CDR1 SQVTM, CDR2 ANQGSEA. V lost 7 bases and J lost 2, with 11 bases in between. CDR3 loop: CSASGANTEAFF. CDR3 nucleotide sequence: TGCAGCGCAAGTGGGGCAAACACTGAAGCTTTCTTT.

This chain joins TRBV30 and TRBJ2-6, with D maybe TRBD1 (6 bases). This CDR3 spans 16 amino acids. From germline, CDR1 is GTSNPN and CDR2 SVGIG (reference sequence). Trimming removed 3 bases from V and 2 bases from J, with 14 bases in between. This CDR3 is CAWRWGPGAGANVLTF. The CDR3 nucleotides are TGTGCCTGGAGATGGGGGCCCGGCGCTGGGGCCAACGTCCTGACTTTC.

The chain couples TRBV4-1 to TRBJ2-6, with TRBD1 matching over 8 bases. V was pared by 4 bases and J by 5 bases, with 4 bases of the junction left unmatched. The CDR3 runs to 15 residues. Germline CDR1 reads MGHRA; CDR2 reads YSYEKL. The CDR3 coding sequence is TGCGCCAGCAGCCCAAGGACAGGGAGGGCCAACGTCCTGACTTTC. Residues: CASSPRTGRANVLTF.

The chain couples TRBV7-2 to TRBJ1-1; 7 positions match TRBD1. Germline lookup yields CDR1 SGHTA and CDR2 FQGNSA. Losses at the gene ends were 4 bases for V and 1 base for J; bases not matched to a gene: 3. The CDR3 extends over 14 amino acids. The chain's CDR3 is CASSYRDRNTEAFF. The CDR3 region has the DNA TGTGCCAGCAGCTACCGGGACAGGAACACTGAAGCTTTCTTT. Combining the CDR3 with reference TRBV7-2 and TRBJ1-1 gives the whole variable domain GAGVSQSPSNKVTEKGKDVELRCDPISGHTALYWYRQSLGQGLEFLIYFQGNSAPDKSGLPSDRFSAERTGGSVSTLTIQRTQQEDSAVYLCASSYRDRNTEAFFGQGTRLTVV.

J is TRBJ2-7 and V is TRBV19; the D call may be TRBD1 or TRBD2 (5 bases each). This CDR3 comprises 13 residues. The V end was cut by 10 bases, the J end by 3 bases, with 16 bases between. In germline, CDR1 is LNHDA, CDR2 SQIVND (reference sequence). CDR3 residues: CAIFPGRYYEQYF. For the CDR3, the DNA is TGTGCCATTTTCCCGGGGCGGTACTACGAGCAGTACTTC. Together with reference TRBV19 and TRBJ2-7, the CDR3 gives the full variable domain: DGGITQSPKYLFRKEGQNVTLSCEQNLNHDAMYWYRQDPGQGLRLIYYSQIVNDFQKGDIAEGYSVSREKKESFPLTVTSAQKNPTAFYLCAIFPGRYYEQYFGPGTRLTVT.

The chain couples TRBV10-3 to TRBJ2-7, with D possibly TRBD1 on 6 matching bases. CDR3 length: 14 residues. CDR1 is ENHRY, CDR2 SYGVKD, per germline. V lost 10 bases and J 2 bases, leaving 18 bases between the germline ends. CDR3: CATKLGGSAYEQYF. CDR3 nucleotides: TGTGCCACCAAGCTAGGGGGTTCCGCCTACGAGCAGTACTTC.

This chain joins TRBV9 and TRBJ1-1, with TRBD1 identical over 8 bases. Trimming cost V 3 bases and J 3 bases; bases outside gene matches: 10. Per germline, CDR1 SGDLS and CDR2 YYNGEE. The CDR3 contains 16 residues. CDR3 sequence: CASSEDRVGVDTEAFF. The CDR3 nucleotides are TGTGCCAGCAGCGAGGACAGGGTAGGGGTTGACACTGAAGCTTTCTTT. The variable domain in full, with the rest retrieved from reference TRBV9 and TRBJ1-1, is DSGVTQTPKHLITATGQRVTLRCSPRSGDLSVYWYQQSLDQGLQFLIQYYNGEERAKGNILERFSAQQFPDLHSELNLSSLELGDSALYFCASSEDRVGVDTEAFFGQGTRLTVV.

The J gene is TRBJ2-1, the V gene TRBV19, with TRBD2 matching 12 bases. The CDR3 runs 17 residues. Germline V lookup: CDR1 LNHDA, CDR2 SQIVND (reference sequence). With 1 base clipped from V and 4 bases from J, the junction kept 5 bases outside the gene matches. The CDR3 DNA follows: TGTGCCAGTAGTATAGGTCTAGCGGGGGGGTTTTACAATGAGCAGTTCTTC. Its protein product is CASSIGLAGGFYNEQFF.

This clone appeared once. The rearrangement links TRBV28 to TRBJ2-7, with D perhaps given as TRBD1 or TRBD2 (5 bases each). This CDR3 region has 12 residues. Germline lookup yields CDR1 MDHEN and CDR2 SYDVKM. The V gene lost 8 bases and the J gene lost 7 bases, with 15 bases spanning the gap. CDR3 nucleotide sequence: TGTGCCAGCCGGGGACCCCTGGAGGAGCAGTACTTC. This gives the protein CASRGPLEEQYF. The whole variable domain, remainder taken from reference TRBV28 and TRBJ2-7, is DVKVTQSSRYLVKRTGEKVFLECVQDMDHENMFWYRQDPGLGLRLIYFSYDVKMKEKGDIPEGYSVSREKKERFSLILESASTNQTSMYLCASRGPLEEQYFGPGTRLTVT.